The clone carrying this T cell receptor beta chain was observed a handful of times. The antigen remains unidentified. The second PCR ran about 6 to 12 cycles with a sample-barcoded 5' primer and J-beta primers. Carrying 12 random nucleotides, a template-switch adaptor labeled each individual cDNA molecule. TCRdb reprocessed the 5' RACE reads via MiXCR and lists one record per CDR3 protein. This sample yields 1.5 million to 2 million distinct CDR3 sequences, of which around 48% are seen a single time; 2.1% belongs to the top ten. This specimen comes from a study of blood T cells in healthy people across ages. Study background: T cells yielded about one barcoded beta molecule per two cells through template switching. General study findings and limits: The unsorted PBMCs prevented any conclusive comparison of naive versus antigen-experienced cells. Diversity was higher, and naive CD4+ cells more numerous, in long-lived donors than in aged donors.

With 8 bases removed from V and 5 bases from J, the gap between germline ends came to 12 bases. Germline assignment: CDR1 MNHNY and CDR2 SVGAGI (reference sequence). The CDR3 covers 13 residues. The source material was blood. The receptor comes from a woman in her 40s in good health. J is TRBJ1-4 and V is TRBV6-6; perhaps TRBD1 as D (5 bases). The CDR3 bases are TGTGCCAGCCATCTGGGGGGAAATGAAAAACTGTTTTTT. It yields the protein CASHLGGNEKLFF.